This is a list of T cell receptor beta chains from one sample in a study of T cells after yellow fever vaccination. TCRdb recomputed calls from the 5' RACE reads with MiXCR, one row per CDR3 protein. This sample has approximately 260,000 distinct CDR3 sequences; approximately 12% occur once, and the top ten carry less than 0.55%. The material sequenced was CD4+ T cells sorted from PBMCs, taken 45 days after the yellow fever booster vaccination. These receptors originate from a man aged 30 to 45 who received the YFV17D yellow fever vaccine. CDR3s include the opening cysteine and the closing phenylalanine or tryptophan. The D gene is left open where the match is weak. The size field is filled for only some rows; it gives once, few, many or a size class.

D gene	clone size	J gene	V gene	CDR3 protein	CDR3 DNA
TRBD1	few	TRBJ1-2	TRBV20-1	CSAPRQGDYGYTF	TGCAGTGCTCCCCGACAGGGGGACTATGGCTACACCTTC
TRBD2	.	TRBJ2-5	TRBV5-1	CASSWGGDWTETQYF	TGCGCCAGCAGCTGGGGGGGGGACTGGACGGAGACCCAGTACTTC
.	.	TRBJ2-6	TRBV18	CASSPRNRSGANVLTF	TGTGCCAGCTCACCACGAAATCGCTCTGGGGCCAACGTCCTGACTTTC
.	.	TRBJ2-2	TRBV21-1	CASSKGRGGGGELFF	TGTGCCAGCAGCAAAGGAAGGGGGGGCGGCGGGGAGCTGTTTTTT
.	few	TRBJ2-7	TRBV6-2/TRBV6-3	CASSYDSYSYEQYF	TGTGCCAGCAGTTACGACAGTTACTCCTACGAGCAGTACTTC
TRBD1	few	TRBJ1-6	TRBV25-1	CASSPSGQGNSPLHF	TGTGCCAGCAGTCCGTCGGGACAGGGCAATTCACCCCTCCACTTT
TRBD2	.	TRBJ2-1	TRBV19	CASSEQLAGNYNEQFF	TGTGCCAGTAGTGAACAATTAGCGGGGAACTACAATGAGCAGTTCTTC
.	.	TRBJ2-6	TRBV6-1	CASRSLGSGANVLTF	TGTGCCAGCAGATCTTTGGGGTCTGGGGCCAACGTCCTGACTTTC
TRBD1	.	TRBJ1-5	TRBV10-3	CAISERTGYSNQPQHF	TGTGCCATCAGTGAGCGGACAGGGTATAGCAATCAGCCCCAGCATTTT
TRBD1	.	TRBJ2-2	TRBV20-1	CSAPLQNRGWTGELFF	TGCAGTGCCCCTCTTCAGAACAGGGGATGGACCGGGGAGCTGTTTTTT
TRBD2	few	TRBJ2-1	TRBV7-6	CASSLAAAGGRNNEQFF	TGTGCCAGCAGCTTAGCTGCGGCGGGAGGGCGCAACAATGAGCAGTTCTTC
.	.	TRBJ2-2	TRBV11-1	CASSEKSAGGGRTGELFF	TGTGCCAGCAGCGAGAAGTCAGCCGGGGGAGGAAGAACCGGGGAGCTGTTTTTT
TRBD2	.	TRBJ2-1	TRBV5-6	CASSLGREQQFF	TGTGCCAGCAGCTTGGGGCGGGAGCAGCAGTTCTTC
.	once	TRBJ2-5	TRBV4-2	CASSKVAGNQETQYF	TGTGCCAGCAGCAAAGTCGCAGGGAACCAAGAGACCCAGTACTTC
TRBD1	few	TRBJ2-5	TRBV7-9	CASSQPGQGAGETQYF	TGTGCCAGCAGCCAGCCGGGACAGGGGGCGGGGGAGACCCAGTACTTC
TRBD2	.	TRBJ2-5	TRBV4-1	CASSQVTAGIETQYF	TGCGCCAGCAGCCAAGTAACAGCGGGAATAGAGACCCAGTACTTC